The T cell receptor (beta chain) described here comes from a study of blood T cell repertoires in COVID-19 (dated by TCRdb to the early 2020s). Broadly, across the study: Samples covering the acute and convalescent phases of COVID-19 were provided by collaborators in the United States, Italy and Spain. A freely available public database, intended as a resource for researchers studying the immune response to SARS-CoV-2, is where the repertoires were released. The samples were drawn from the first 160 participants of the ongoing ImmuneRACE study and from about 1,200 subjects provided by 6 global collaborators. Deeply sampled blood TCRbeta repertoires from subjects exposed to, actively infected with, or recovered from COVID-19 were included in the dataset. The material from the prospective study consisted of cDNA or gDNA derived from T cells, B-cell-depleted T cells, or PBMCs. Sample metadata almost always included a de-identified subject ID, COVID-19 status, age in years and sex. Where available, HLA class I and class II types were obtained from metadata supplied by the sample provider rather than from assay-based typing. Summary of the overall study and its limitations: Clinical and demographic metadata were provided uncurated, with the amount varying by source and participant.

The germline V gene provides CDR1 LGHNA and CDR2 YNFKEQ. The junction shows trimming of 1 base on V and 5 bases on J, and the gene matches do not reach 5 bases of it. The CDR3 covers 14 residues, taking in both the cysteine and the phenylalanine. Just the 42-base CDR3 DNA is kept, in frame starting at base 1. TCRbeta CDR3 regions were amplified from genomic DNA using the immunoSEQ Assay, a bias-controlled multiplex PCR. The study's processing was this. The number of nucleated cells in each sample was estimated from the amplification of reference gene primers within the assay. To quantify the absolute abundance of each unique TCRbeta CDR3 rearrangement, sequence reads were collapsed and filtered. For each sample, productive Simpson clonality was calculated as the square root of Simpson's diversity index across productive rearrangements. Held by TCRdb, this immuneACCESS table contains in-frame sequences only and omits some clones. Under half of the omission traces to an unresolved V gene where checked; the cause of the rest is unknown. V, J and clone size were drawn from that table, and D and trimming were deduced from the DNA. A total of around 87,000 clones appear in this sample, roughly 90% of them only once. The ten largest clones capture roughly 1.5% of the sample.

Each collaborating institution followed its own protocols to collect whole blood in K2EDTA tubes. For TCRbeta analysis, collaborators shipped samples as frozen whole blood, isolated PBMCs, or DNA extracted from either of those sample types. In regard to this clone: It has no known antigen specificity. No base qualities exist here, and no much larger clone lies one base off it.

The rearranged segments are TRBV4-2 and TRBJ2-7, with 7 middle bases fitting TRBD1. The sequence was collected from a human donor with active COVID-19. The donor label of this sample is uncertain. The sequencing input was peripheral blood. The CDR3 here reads CASSQGQGLNEQYF. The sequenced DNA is TGTGCCAGCAGCCAAGGACAGGGCTTGAACGAGCAGTACTTC.